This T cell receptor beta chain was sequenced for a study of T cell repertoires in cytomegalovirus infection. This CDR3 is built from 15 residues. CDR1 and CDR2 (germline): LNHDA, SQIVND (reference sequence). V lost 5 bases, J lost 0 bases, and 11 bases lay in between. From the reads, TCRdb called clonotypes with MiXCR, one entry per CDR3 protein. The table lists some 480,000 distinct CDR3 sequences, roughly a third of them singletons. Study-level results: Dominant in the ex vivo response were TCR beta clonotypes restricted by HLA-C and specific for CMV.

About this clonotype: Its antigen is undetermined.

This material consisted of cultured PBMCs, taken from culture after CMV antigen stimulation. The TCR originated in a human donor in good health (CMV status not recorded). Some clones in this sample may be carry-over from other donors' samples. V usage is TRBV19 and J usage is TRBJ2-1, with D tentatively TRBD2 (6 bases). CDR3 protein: CASSDSGASYNEQFF. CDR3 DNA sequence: TGTGCCAGTAGTGATAGCGGAGCCTCCTACAATGAGCAGTTCTTC.